The 25 T cell receptor beta chains below all came from one sample that was sequenced in a study of CD8 T cells in ankylosing spondylitis. TCRdb fed the 5' RACE reads into MiXCR, producing one record per CDR3 protein. The repertoire consists of tens of thousands of distinct CDR3 sequences, with 2% to 3% occurring once and the leading ten covering approximately 7.5%. Sequencing was done on a sample of blood, either unsorted or a sorted T cell fraction (not recorded which). The receptor set was obtained from a female donor with ankylosing spondylitis or in good health (not recorded which).

This clonotype was seen at least ten times. This chain links TRBV9 with TRBJ2-7; the match to TRBD2 covers 7 bases. This CDR3 has 13 amino acids. Looked up from germline, CDR1 is SGDLS and CDR2 is YYNGEE. Trimming cost V 1 base and J 6 bases; bases outside gene matches: 4. The CDR3 loop is CASSVSGEGEQYF. Here the CDR3 DNA reads TGTGCCAGCAGCGTAAGCGGGGAGGGCGAGCAGTACTTC.

This clonotype was detected many times. In nucleotides, the CDR3 is TGTGCCAGCAGCCAAGGCTCCTACGAGCAGTACTTC. Translation gives CASSQGSYEQYF. The chain employs TRBV9 and TRBJ2-7; D is undetermined. The CDR3 length is 12 residues. Germline V CDR1 and CDR2: SGDLS, YYNGEE. The V and J ends lost 4 bases and 0 bases respectively, with 5 bases between them.

This clonotype was observed many times. J is TRBJ2-1 and V is TRBV21-1; the D call in the table, TRBD1, was not verified against the DNA. TRBV21-1 is a pseudogene. The CDR3 is 18 amino acids. CDR3 nucleotide sequence: TGTGCCAGCAGCAGGCGCACATGGGAACAGGGTAAATACAATGAGCAGTTCTTC. Translating gives CASSRRTWEQGKYNEQFF.

This clonotype was seen ten or more times. The rearrangement links TRBV9 to TRBJ2-5; D possibly corresponds to TRBD1 (6 bases). The germline V and J ends were trimmed by 0 bases and 4 bases, with 16 bases remaining between them. Germline CDR1 and CDR2: SGDLS and YYNGEE. This CDR3 contains 16 residues. The CDR3 DNA follows: TGTGCCAGCAGCGTAGGAGATACATGGGGGCGAGAGACCCAGTACTTC. This encodes CASSVGDTWGRETQYF.

This clonotype was counted many times. V gene TRBV9 combines with J gene TRBJ2-7; possible D gene TRBD1, 5 bases. Trimming left V 0 bases short and J 6 bases short, with 16 bases between. The V gene's germline CDR1 is SGDLS and CDR2 YYNGEE. The CDR3 has 15 residues. The CDR3 reads CASSVGQSFVFEQYF. DNA of the CDR3: TGTGCCAGCAGCGTAGGACAGTCGTTCGTATTCGAGCAGTACTTC.

This clonotype was seen repeatedly, ten times or more. The rearrangement links TRBV9 to TRBJ1-2; 8 nucleotides line up with TRBD1. CDR1 and CDR2 from the germline V gene are SGDLS and YYNGEE. This CDR3 has 13 residues. The junction had 3 bases not matched to a gene; V was cut back by 3 bases and J by 5 bases. As DNA, the CDR3 is TGTGCCAGCAGCGCGGGACAGGAATATGGCTACACCTTC. Translating gives CASSAGQEYGYTF.

This clonotype was observed many times. J is TRBJ2-3 and V is TRBV9; 8 bases match TRBD2. CDR1 is SGDLS, CDR2 YYNGEE, per germline. J was trimmed by 2 bases and V by 1 base; bases with no gene match: 3. CDR3 length: 15 amino acids. The CDR3 spells CASSVKLAATDTQYF. Here the CDR3 DNA reads TGTGCCAGCAGCGTAAAACTAGCGGCCACAGATACGCAGTATTTT.

This chain uses TRBV9 with TRBJ1-3; tentative D call: TRBD1 (6 bases). Germline V gene data show CDR1 as SGDLS and CDR2 as YYNGEE. The V and J ends lost 3 bases and 3 bases respectively, with 16 bases between them. The CDR3 sequence is 16 residues long. The CDR3, as DNA: TGTGCCAGCAGCGCAGGGGAAACAGACCGTGGAAACACCATATATTTT. It yields the protein CASSAGETDRGNTIYF.

In this sample, this clonotype turned up many times. The gene calls are TRBV9 and TRBJ2-1; 8 bases line up with TRBD2. Germline V gene lookup returns CDR1 SGDLS and CDR2 YYNGEE. CDR3 length: 17 amino acids. The ends lost 4 bases at V and 1 base at J; junction bases unmatched: 10. For the CDR3, the DNA is TGTGCCAGCAGCTATTATAGCGGGGCTAATTCCTACAATGAGCAGTTCTTC. This gives the protein CASSYYSGANSYNEQFF. The full variable domain, with the rest looked up from reference TRBV9 and TRBJ2-1, is DSGVTQTPKHLITATGQRVTLRCSPRSGDLSVYWYQQSLDQGLQFLIQYYNGEERAKGNILERFSAQQFPDLHSELNLSSLELGDSALYFCASSYYSGANSYNEQFFGPGTRLTVL.

This clonotype was recorded at least ten times. The chain has TRBV9 and TRBJ2-1; 7 bases align to TRBD2. From germline, CDR1 is SGDLS and CDR2 YYNGEE. This CDR3 has 15 residues. V trimming: 2 bases; J trimming: 2 bases; junction bases outside the gene matches: 4. The CDR3 DNA reads as TGTGCCAGCAGCGTCCGAGCGGGGACCTACAATGAGCAGTTCTTC. Amino acids: CASSVRAGTYNEQFF. Full variable domain (missing parts from reference TRBV9 and TRBJ2-1): DSGVTQTPKHLITATGQRVTLRCSPRSGDLSVYWYQQSLDQGLQFLIQYYNGEERAKGNILERFSAQQFPDLHSELNLSSLELGDSALYFCASSVRAGTYNEQFFGPGTRLTVL.

This clonotype was counted at least ten times. The chain couples TRBV9 to TRBJ2-5; 7 bases line up with TRBD2. Germline loops: CDR1 SGDLS, CDR2 YYNGEE. CDR3 length equals 15 residues. J lost 4 bases, V lost 0 bases, and 6 bases had no gene match. DNA of the CDR3: TGTGCCAGCAGCGTAGGCGGGAGCGGATCAGAGACCCAGTACTTC. Its protein product is CASSVGGSGSETQYF.

This clonotype was recorded many times. The CDR3 spells CASSSSGWGDTQYF. DNA of the CDR3: TGTGCCAGCAGCTCGTCGGGGTGGGGAGATACGCAGTATTTT. The rearrangement uses TRBV9 and TRBJ2-3; perhaps TRBD2 as D (5 bases). V lost 4 bases, J lost 5 bases, and 14 bases lay in between. The length of the CDR3 is 14 residues. Germline values: CDR1 SGDLS, CDR2 YYNGEE.

Ten or more counts support this clonotype. The genes are TRBV9 and TRBJ2-3; tentatively, D is TRBD2 (5 bases). The CDR3 covers 15 residues. V was pared by 4 bases and J by 0 bases, with 12 bases between. The germline CDR1 and CDR2 sequences are SGDLS and YYNGEE. CDR3 nucleotides: TGTGCCAGCAGCCCCCGGGGTAGCAGCACAGATACGCAGTATTTT. This translates into CASSPRGSSTDTQYF.

This clonotype was picked up many times. The J gene is TRBJ2-6, the V gene TRBV9; 9 nucleotides align to TRBD1. The trim removed 5 bases at V and 2 bases at J, leaving 5 bases unmatched. Germline V gene data show CDR1 as SGDLS and CDR2 as YYNGEE. This CDR3 contains 16 residues. The CDR3 spells CASRGTGLAGANVLTF. The DNA for the CDR3 is TGTGCCAGCAGAGGGACAGGGTTAGCTGGGGCCAACGTCCTGACTTTC.

In this sample, this clonotype turned up many times. The rearrangement links TRBV9 to TRBJ2-1, with 12 nucleotides matching TRBD2. After removal of 3 bases from V and 4 bases from J, the junction contained 8 bases not matched to a gene. CDR3 length: 17 residues. Per the germline V gene, CDR1 is SGDLS and CDR2 is YYNGEE. The DNA of the CDR3 is TGTGCCAGCAGCGGTAAAACTAGCGGGAGGCCATACAATGAGCAGTTCTTC. Its translation is CASSGKTSGRPYNEQFF.

This clonotype was detected ten times or more. CDR3 nucleotide sequence: TGTGCCAGCAGCGCCCGGCAACCAAACACAGATACGCAGTATTTT. It specifies CASSARQPNTDTQYF. The V and J genes are TRBV9 and TRBJ2-3; D ambiguous. This CDR3 comprises 15 residues. The V gene's germline CDR1 is SGDLS and CDR2 YYNGEE. V lost 3 bases and J lost 2, with 13 bases in between.

This clonotype has at least ten counts. The rearrangement links TRBV9 to TRBJ2-5, with D possibly TRBD1 on 5 matching bases. The CDR3 consists of 14 residues. Germline loops: CDR1 SGDLS, CDR2 YYNGEE. Trimming took 0 bases from V and 2 from J, leaving 8 bases between them. The CDR3: CASSVEDRQETQYF. The CDR3 bases are TGTGCCAGCAGCGTAGAAGACAGACAAGAGACCCAGTACTTC.

This clonotype has ten or more counts. This sequence joins TRBV9 and TRBJ1-1; D gene uncertain. The V gene lost 4 bases and the J gene lost 1 base, with 14 bases spanning the gap. This CDR3 has 15 residues. Germline-derived CDR1 and CDR2 are SGDLS and YYNGEE. CDR3 DNA: TGTGCCAGCAGCCCCCCGGGCAGTACGAACACTGAAGCTTTCTTT. This sequence encodes CASSPPGSTNTEAFF.

This clonotype was counted ten times or more. The CDR3 here is CASSVGGLAGFGNEQFF. CDR3 bases: TGTGCCAGCAGCGTAGGGGGACTAGCGGGTTTCGGCAATGAGCAGTTCTTC. The genes are TRBV9 and TRBJ2-1; 12 bases are shared with TRBD2. Trimming took 0 bases from V and 6 from J; bases not matched to a gene: 7. This CDR3 comprises 17 residues. The germline V gene has CDR1 SGDLS and CDR2 YYNGEE. Filled out from reference TRBV9 and TRBJ2-1, the complete variable domain reads DSGVTQTPKHLITATGQRVTLRCSPRSGDLSVYWYQQSLDQGLQFLIQYYNGEERAKGNILERFSAQQFPDLHSELNLSSLELGDSALYFCASSVGGLAGFGNEQFFGPGTRLTVL.

This clonotype has a count of ten or more. The J gene is TRBJ2-1, the V gene TRBV9, with TRBD2 as a possible D gene (7 bases). Germline V gene lookup returns CDR1 SGDLS and CDR2 YYNGEE. The germline V and J ends were trimmed by 1 base and 7 bases, with 12 bases remaining between them. The CDR3 sequence is 14 residues long. The CDR3 is CASSVRGGANEQFF. CDR3 in DNA: TGTGCCAGCAGCGTACGAGGGGGGGCAAATGAGCAGTTCTTC.

Sample share makes this clonotype medium-sized. The gene calls are TRBV9 and TRBJ2-7; 8 positions match TRBD2. This CDR3 has 17 residues. In germline, CDR1 is SGDLS, CDR2 YYNGEE. V dropped 3 bases and J dropped 3; count of bases not matched to a gene: 14. The CDR3 DNA reads TGTGCCAGCAGCGCTTCGGAAGCGGGAGCGAATTTCTACGAGCAGTACTTC. It encodes CASSASEAGANFYEQYF.

This clonotype was counted many times. The chain is built from TRBV9 and TRBJ2-7; 9 bases are shared with TRBD2. The CDR3 has 15 amino acids. The V segment lost 0 bases and the J segment 6 bases; nucleotides outside the gene matches: 7. The germline V gene has CDR1 SGDLS and CDR2 YYNGEE. This chain's CDR3 is CASSVANSGSSEQYF. The CDR3 nucleotides read TGTGCCAGCAGCGTAGCTAATAGCGGGAGTTCCGAGCAGTACTTC.

This clonotype was detected ten times or more. The V gene is TRBV9, the J gene TRBJ2-2, with D possibly being TRBD2 (5 bases). The CDR3 totals 15 residues. The germline V and J ends were trimmed by 4 bases and 3 bases, with 13 bases remaining between them. Germline lookup yields CDR1 SGDLS and CDR2 YYNGEE. The CDR3 spells CASSLGEGHTGELFF. As DNA, the CDR3 is TGTGCCAGCAGCCTCGGGGAAGGTCACACCGGGGAGCTGTTTTTT.

Of note for this clonotype: A much more abundant neighbour one base away suggests this may be a read error. The V and J genes are TRBV9 and TRBJ2-1; perhaps D is TRBD1 or TRBD2 (5 bases each). The V gene's germline CDR1 is SGDLS and CDR2 YYNGEE. The CDR3 has 15 amino acids. This CDR3 is CASSAAGSSYDEQFF. Here the CDR3 DNA reads TGTGCCAGCAGCGCAGCAGGGAGCTCCTACGATGAGCAGTTCTTC. The full variable domain, rest sourced from reference TRBV9 and TRBJ2-1, is DSGVTQTPKHLITATGQRVTLRCSPRSGDLSVYWYQQSLDQGLQFLIQYYNGEERAKGNILERFSAQQFPDLHSELNLSSLELGDSALYFCASSAAGSSYDEQFFGPGTRLTVL.

In this sample, this clonotype turned up many times. This chain links TRBV9 with TRBJ1-5, with TRBD1 matching over 7 bases. The J segment lost 3 bases and the V segment lost 4 bases, leaving 10 bases of the junction unmatched. Germline CDR1 and CDR2: SGDLS and YYNGEE. The CDR3 length is 16 residues. The CDR3 bases are TGTGCCAGCAGCCCCAGGGGGGACGGAAACAATCAGCCCCAGCATTTT. Its protein is CASSPRGDGNNQPQHF.